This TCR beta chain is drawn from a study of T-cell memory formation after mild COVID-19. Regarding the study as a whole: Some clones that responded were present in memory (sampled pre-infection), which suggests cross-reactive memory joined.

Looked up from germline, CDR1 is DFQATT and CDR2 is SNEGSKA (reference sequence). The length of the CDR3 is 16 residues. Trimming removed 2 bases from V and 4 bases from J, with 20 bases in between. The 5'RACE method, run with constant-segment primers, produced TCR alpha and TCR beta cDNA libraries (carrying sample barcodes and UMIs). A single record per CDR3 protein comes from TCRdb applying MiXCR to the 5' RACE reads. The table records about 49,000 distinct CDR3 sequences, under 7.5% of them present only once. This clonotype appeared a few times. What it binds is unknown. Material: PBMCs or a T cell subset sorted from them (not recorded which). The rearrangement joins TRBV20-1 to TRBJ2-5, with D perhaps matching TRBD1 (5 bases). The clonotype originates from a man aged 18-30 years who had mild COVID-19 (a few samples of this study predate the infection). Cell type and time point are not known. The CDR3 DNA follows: TGCAGTGCTAGAAGGGCGTTTGGCAGGGCAGGAGAGACCCAGTACTTC. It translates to CSARRAFGRAGETQYF.